One and the same sample provided the 29 T cell receptor beta chains below, sequenced in a study of blood T cells in healthy people across ages. A second PCR of roughly 7 to 11 cycles used a sample-barcoded 5' primer and a J-beta primer mix. TCRdb re-analysed the 5' RACE reads in MiXCR, keeping a single row per CDR3 protein. In the table there are about 1.6 million distinct CDR3 sequences, around 35% of which are singletons. Sample: blood. These receptors all come from a woman under 40 in good health.

The chain recombines TRBV20-1 with TRBJ2-1, with D perhaps assigned TRBD1 or TRBD2 (5 bases each). The CDR3 loop spans 15 amino acids. Per germline, CDR1 DFQATT and CDR2 SNEGSKA (reference sequence). Between the trimmed V and J ends, which lost 6 bases and 1 base, there was a span of 16 bases. This chain's CDR3 is CSATIPGASYNEQFF. CDR3 in DNA: TGCAGTGCCACCATCCCCGGGGCTTCCTACAATGAGCAGTTCTTC.

The V and J genes are TRBV9 and TRBJ1-1; D is unresolved. The CDR3 covers 15 residues. V lost 0 bases, J lost 4 bases, and 13 bases lay in between. From germline, CDR1 is SGDLS and CDR2 YYNGEE. The CDR3 is CASSVGTQAATEAFF. The CDR3 nucleotides are TGTGCCAGCAGCGTAGGGACCCAGGCGGCCACTGAAGCTTTCTTT.

This clonotype was seen a few times. The chain employs TRBV7-9 and TRBJ2-4, with 14 bases fitting TRBD2. The length of the CDR3 is 16 residues. Germline CDR1 is SEHNR and CDR2 is FQNEAQ (reference sequence). The trim removed 5 bases at V and 7 bases at J, leaving 7 bases unmatched. CDR3 region: CASSPGLAGGGNIQYF. CDR3 nucleotide sequence: TGTGCCAGCAGCCCTGGACTAGCGGGGGGCGGGAACATTCAGTACTTC. Full variable domain (remainder filled in from reference TRBV7-9 and TRBJ2-4): DTGVSQNPRHKITKRGQNVTFRCDPISEHNRLYWYRQTLGQGPEFLTYFQNEAQLEKSRLLSDRFSAERPKGSFSTLEIQRTEQGDSAMYLCASSPGLAGGGNIQYFGAGTRLSVL.

The J gene is TRBJ2-1, the V gene TRBV12-3 or TRBV12-4; D ambiguous. The CDR3 covers 13 residues. Between the trimmed V and J ends, which lost 3 bases and 7 bases, there was a span of 10 bases. The CDR3 loop reads CASSFDPENEQFF. The CDR3 DNA is TGTGCCAGCAGTTTTGATCCAGAGAATGAGCAGTTCTTC.

This clonotype was observed at least ten times. One end of the junction fails to match germline, which may point to a read error. The chain carries TRBV5-1 and TRBJ1-1; D is ambiguous. The CDR3 has 14 residues. Germline lookup yields CDR1 SGHRS and CDR2 YFSETQ. CDR3 loop: CASSFGRMNTEAFF. The DNA for the CDR3 is TGTGCCAGCAGCTTCGGGCGGATGAACACTGAAGCTTTCTTT. The entire variable domain, with the rest obtained from reference TRBV5-1 and TRBJ1-1, is as follows: KAGVTQTPRYLIKTRGQQVTLSCSPISGHRSVSWYQQTPGQGLQFLFEYFSETQRNKGNFPGRFSGRQFSNSRSEMNVSTLELGDSALYLCASSFGRMNTEAFFGQGTRLTVV.

This clonotype has just one count. The genes are TRBV6-1 and TRBJ2-7, with D tentatively TRBD1 (7 bases). This CDR3 region has 13 residues. V lost 10 bases to trimming and J lost 7 bases, with 20 bases between them. CDR1 and CDR2 (germline): MNHNS, SASEGT. The CDR3 loop reads CATRDREVREQYF. CDR3 DNA sequence: TGTGCCACTAGAGACAGGGAGGTGCGTGAGCAGTACTTC.

This clonotype was counted only a few times. The rearrangement links TRBV7-9 to TRBJ1-2; 8 bases fit TRBD1. Germline lookup yields CDR1 SEHNR and CDR2 FQNEAQ (reference sequence). J gave up 0 bases and V 1 base, and 4 bases lay outside the gene matches. CDR3 size: 16 residues. The CDR3 reads CASSLGGQGANYGYTF. Written as DNA, the CDR3 is TGTGCCAGCAGCTTAGGAGGACAGGGAGCTAACTATGGCTACACCTTC.

This clonotype was counted a few times. The chain couples TRBV6-6 to TRBJ1-4; 7 nucleotides line up with TRBD1. CDR1 is MNHNY, CDR2 SVGAGI, per germline (reference sequence). Unmatched junction bases numbered 4, after V lost 0 bases and J lost 6 bases. CDR3 length: 15 residues. CDR3: CASSYSQGDHEKLFF. The CDR3 DNA sequence: TGTGCCAGCAGTTACTCCCAGGGGGATCATGAAAAACTGTTTTTT.

This clonotype was found a few times. The chain is built from TRBV20-1 and TRBJ2-5; D is unclear. The CDR3 loop spans 14 amino acids. Between the trimmed V and J ends, which lost 0 bases and 2 bases, there was a span of 10 bases. Germline V gene sequence: CDR1 DFQATT, CDR2 SNEGSKA (reference sequence). The CDR3 here is CSAREGMSQETQYF. The CDR3 DNA follows: TGCAGTGCTAGAGAAGGAATGAGTCAAGAGACCCAGTACTTC.

A few counts support this clonotype. The V call is TRBV5-5, the J call TRBJ1-2, with D tentatively TRBD1 (6 bases). The CDR3 is made up of 14 amino acids. V lost 2 bases to trimming and J lost 6 bases, with 14 bases between them. Germline V lookup: CDR1 SGHKS, CDR2 YYEKEE (reference sequence). CDR3 in amino acids: CASSFRTGNNGYTF. The CDR3, as DNA: TGTGCCAGCAGCTTTCGAACAGGGAATAATGGCTACACCTTC.

Concerning this clonotype: A junction end diverges from the germline sequence, so it may reflect a read error. The chain recombines TRBV27 with TRBJ2-7; 13 positions agree with TRBD2. Looked up from germline, CDR1 is MNHEY and CDR2 is SMNVEV (reference sequence). The CDR3 runs 18 residues. The CDR3 is CAGSFYGLAGVHSYEQYF. CDR3 nucleotides: TGTGCCGGCAGTTTCTACGGACTAGCGGGAGTGCACTCCTACGAGCAGTACTTC.

This chain links TRBV12-3 or TRBV12-4 with TRBJ2-7, with 7 bases aligning to TRBD2. Trimming at V came to 5 bases and at J to 2 bases, leaving 3 bases not matched to a gene. CDR3 length: 13 amino acids. CDR3 coding DNA: TGTGCCAGCAGTCGGACTAGTACCTACGAGCAGTACTTC. Its protein product is CASSRTSTYEQYF.

This chain's CDR3 is CAWRHKDRTEAFF. The DNA of the CDR3 is TGTGCCTGGAGACACAAGGACAGGACTGAAGCTTTCTTT. The chain is built from TRBV30 and TRBJ1-1; 7 bases are a match to TRBD1. The CDR3 extends over 13 amino acids. Per the germline V gene, CDR1 is GTSNPN and CDR2 is SVGIG (reference sequence). The J segment lost 5 bases and the V segment lost 3 bases, leaving 6 bases of the junction unmatched.

This clonotype was counted a few times. V is TRBV7-2 and J is TRBJ2-1, with 8 nucleotides matching TRBD2. With 3 bases clipped from V and 8 bases from J, the junction kept 15 bases outside the gene matches. The CDR3 spans 17 residues. The germline V gene encodes CDR1 SGHTA and CDR2 FQGNSA. CDR3 bases: TGTGCCAGCAGCTTCGGTCTCGCGGGGGGCCTCTCCGATGAGCAGTTCTTC. Encoded protein: CASSFGLAGGLSDEQFF.

The V and J genes are TRBV27 and TRBJ1-2; 7 bases map to TRBD1. Germline V CDR1 and CDR2: MNHEY, SMNVEV (reference sequence). With 5 bases clipped from V and 4 bases from J, the junction kept 16 bases outside the gene matches. The CDR3 sequence is 17 residues long. Written as DNA, the CDR3 is TGTGCCAGCAGTCCACGGGACAGCGTTGGCTACCTCTATGGCTACACCTTC. It encodes CASSPRDSVGYLYGYTF.

This clonotype was detected once. V usage is TRBV5-6 and J usage is TRBJ1-1, with D possibly TRBD1 on 5 matching bases. V was pared by 3 bases and J by 1 base, with 10 bases between. The CDR3 covers 14 residues. CDR1 SGHDT and CDR2 YYEEEE come from the germline V gene. The CDR3 sequence: CASSSNQGNTEAFF. The CDR3 coding sequence is TGTGCCAGCAGCTCGAATCAGGGGAACACTGAAGCTTTCTTT. Filled out from reference TRBV5-6 and TRBJ1-1, the complete variable domain reads DAGVTQSPTHLIKTRGQQVTLRCSPKSGHDTVSWYQQALGQGPQFIFQYYEEEERQRGNFPDRFSGHQFPNYSSELNVNALLLGDSALYLCASSSNQGNTEAFFGQGTRLTVV.

This clonotype showed up just once. This may stem from a read error, because a much larger clone lies one nucleotide away. The chain links TRBV5-1 to TRBJ2-3; the D is unclear. V gave up 3 bases and J gave up 4 bases, with 12 bases separating them. Germline V gives CDR1 SGHRS, CDR2 YFSETQ. The CDR3 sequence is 14 residues long. The CDR3 loop is CASSWAQSSDTQYF. The CDR3 region has the DNA TGCGCCAGCAGCTGGGCACAGTCATCAGATACGCAGTATTTT.

The sample holds a few counts of this clonotype. V is TRBV6-2 or TRBV6-3 and J is TRBJ1-5, with D unresolved. This CDR3 spans 12 amino acids. V was trimmed by 7 bases and J by 1 base, leaving 5 bases between them. The germline CDR1 and CDR2 sequences are MNHEY and SVGEGT. The CDR3 nucleotides are TGTGCCAGCACCCAAAGCAATCAGCCCCAGCATTTT. As protein: CASTQSNQPQHF.

This clonotype was detected only a few times. The rearrangement links TRBV7-9 to TRBJ2-7; the D is unclear. Per germline, CDR1 SEHNR and CDR2 FQNEAQ (reference sequence). The CDR3 covers 14 residues. V gave up 2 bases and J gave up 3 bases, with 11 bases separating them. The CDR3 region is CASSLYLLGYEQYF. In nucleotides, the CDR3 is TGTGCCAGCAGCTTATATTTATTGGGCTACGAGCAGTACTTC.

This clonotype has more than one count but fewer than ten. V usage is TRBV7-8 and J usage is TRBJ1-1; D is ambiguous. V lost 4 bases and J 5 bases, leaving 8 bases between the germline ends. Germline CDR1 and CDR2: SGHVS and FQNEAQ. CDR3 length: 12 amino acids. DNA of the CDR3: TGTGCCAGCAGCTGGACCGGGACTGAAGCTTTCTTT. Encoded protein: CASSWTGTEAFF. Full variable domain (remainder filled in from reference TRBV7-8 and TRBJ1-1): GAGVSQSPRYKVAKRGQDVALRCDPISGHVSLFWYQQALGQGPEFLTYFQNEAQLDKSGLPSDRFFAERPEGSVSTLKIQRTQQEDSAVYLCASSWTGTEAFFGQGTRLTVV.

The V call is TRBV5-1, the J call TRBJ1-2; D possibly corresponds to TRBD1 (6 bases). The ends were cut back, 4 bases at V and 7 bases at J, with 17 bases in the middle. Germline V gene lookup returns CDR1 SGHRS and CDR2 YFSETQ. The CDR3 consists of 14 residues. CDR3 sequence (DNA): TGCGCCAGCAGCGTGGACAGTTTTACGCGTGGCTACACCTTC. Translation: CASSVDSFTRGYTF.

As regards this clonotype: A much larger clone lies one base from this, so it may be a read error. This chain joins TRBV29-1 and TRBJ2-5, with D uncertain. V gave up 1 base and J gave up 2 bases, with 8 bases separating them. The germline gives CDR1 SQVTM, CDR2 ANQGSEA. There are 13 residues in the CDR3. CDR3 DNA sequence: TGCAGCGTTGAAGGTGAGTCTCAAGAGACCCAGTACTTC. Encoded protein: CSVEGESQETQYF.

On this clonotype itself: The junction departs from germline at one end; a sequencing error may be responsible. The rearrangement joins TRBV7-2 to TRBJ2-1; possibly TRBD2 for D (5 bases). Germline V gene data show CDR1 as SGHTA and CDR2 as FQGNSA. The CDR3 loop spans 15 amino acids. The CDR3 DNA sequence: TGTGCCAGCAGCATAGGTGGGAGCTCCTACAATGTGCAGTTCTTC. Amino acids: CASSIGGSSYNVQFF.

The rearrangement uses TRBV6-6 and TRBJ2-7, with a tentative D call TRBD1 (7 bases). The CDR3 has 15 residues. The V gene's germline CDR1 is MNHNY and CDR2 SVGAGI (reference sequence). Trimming stripped 2 bases from V and 0 bases from J, with 11 bases between. CDR3 in amino acids: CASSYGGDSSYEQYF. CDR3 sequence (DNA): TGTGCCAGCAGTTACGGAGGGGACAGCTCCTACGAGCAGTACTTC.

In its sample, this clonotype was seen a few times. The genes are TRBV6-5 and TRBJ1-1, with TRBD1 matching over 7 bases. The CDR3 runs to 14 residues. The V gene end was trimmed by 7 bases and the J gene end by 1 base; junction bases not matched to a gene: 6. Germline lookup yields CDR1 MNHEY and CDR2 SVGAGI. The CDR3 region has the DNA TGTGCCAGCAAGACAGGGAATACGAACACTGAAGCTTTCTTT. Amino acid sequence: CASKTGNTNTEAFF.

The rearrangement links TRBV29-1 to TRBJ1-4; 11 nucleotides line up with TRBD1. The germline V gene has CDR1 SQVTM and CDR2 ANQGSEA. The CDR3 consists of 14 residues. Unmatched junction bases numbered 11, after V lost 6 bases and J lost 11 bases. The CDR3 loop reads CSVGQGAGEKKLFF. CDR3 nucleotide sequence: TGCAGCGTAGGACAGGGGGCAGGGGAGAAGAAACTGTTTTTT.

This clonotype was detected a few times. V is TRBV28 and J is TRBJ1-5; D unclear. Germline V gene data show CDR1 as MDHEN and CDR2 as SYDVKM. Trimming took off 7 bases at V and 9 bases at J, with 19 bases between the two ends. The CDR3 sequence is 14 residues long. The CDR3 loop is CASKGLGKLWPQHF. The CDR3 nucleotides read TGTGCCAGCAAGGGATTGGGGAAGTTATGGCCCCAGCATTTT.

J is TRBJ2-1 and V is TRBV15, with 9 bases that match TRBD1. This CDR3 is built from 15 residues. The germline CDR1 and CDR2 sequences are LNHNV and YYDKDF (reference sequence). Unmatched junction bases numbered 8, after V lost 1 base and J lost 10 bases. The CDR3 loop is CATSRGDRAGEEQFF. CDR3 in DNA: TGTGCCACCAGCAGAGGGGACAGGGCGGGGGAAGAGCAGTTCTTC.

The V gene is TRBV7-6, the J gene TRBJ1-4, with 9 bases matching TRBD1. The germline gives CDR1 SGHVS, CDR2 FNYEAQ. With 4 bases clipped from V and 4 bases from J, the junction kept 10 bases outside the gene matches. The CDR3 has 17 residues. For the CDR3, the DNA is TGTGCCAGCAGCTCCCAGAACAGGGGGCTGGATAATGAAAAACTGTTTTTT. As protein: CASSSQNRGLDNEKLFF.